These T cell receptor beta chains were read from a single sample in a study of blood T cell repertoires in COVID-19. Clones were read by immunoSEQ multiplex PCR, and TCRdb kept only the in-frame ones, dropping some. The profile shows under 200,000 clones, just under 85% of them singletons. Specimen: peripheral blood. These receptors originate from an elderly woman with COVID-19, enrolled during active disease. Both conserved end residues are part of each CDR3. The D gene is left open where the match is weak. Expanded clones get a size class; other rows say once, few or many, or leave the size out.

TRBJ2-3	-	TRBV5-6	TRBD1	CASSLVDRDFGTDTQYF	TGTGCCAGCAGCTTGGTGGACAGGGATTTCGGCACAGATACGCAGTATTTT
TRBJ2-1	-	TRBV27	TRBD2	CASSLGREGLNEQFF	TGTGCCAGCAGTTTAGGGCGGGAGGGCCTCAATGAGCAGTTCTTC
TRBJ1-4	-	TRBV11-2	-	CASSLERSEKLFF	TGTGCCAGCAGCTTAGAACGGAGTGAAAAACTGTTTTTT
TRBJ1-5	-	TRBV5-5	-	CASSLGQPNQPQHF	TGTGCCAGCAGCTTGGGACAACCCAATCAGCCCCAGCATTTT
TRBJ2-7	-	TRBV27	TRBD1	CASSFSRTGSVSYEQYF	TGTGCCAGCAGTTTTTCGCGGACAGGGAGTGTCTCCTACGAGCAGTACTTC
TRBJ2-1	few	TRBV6-2/TRBV6-3	TRBD2	CASSYSPGGSYNEQFF	TGTGCCAGCAGTTACTCGCCGGGGGGCTCCTACAATGAGCAGTTCTTC
TRBJ2-3	once	TRBV7-3	-	CASSSLPGVGTDTQYF	TGTGCCAGCAGCTCCCTGCCGGGAGTCGGCACAGATACGCAGTATTTT
TRBJ2-5	-	TRBV29-1	TRBD1	CSVGQGSETQYF	TGCAGCGTTGGACAGGGCTCAGAGACCCAGTACTTC
TRBJ1-6	few	TRBV30	-	CAWSGGLDSPLHF	TGTGCCTGGTCCGGAGGATTGGATTCACCCCTCCACTTT
TRBJ2-3	-	TRBV7-7	-	CASSLHFADTQYF	TGTGCTAGCAGTCTTCACTTCGCAGATACGCAGTATTTT
TRBJ1-2	few	TRBV5-1	-	CASSLSGVSNYGYTF	TGCGCCAGCAGCTTGTCAGGGGTCAGTAACTATGGCTACACCTTC
TRBJ2-2	-	TRBV19	TRBD1	CASSTGQANTGELFF	TGTGCCAGTAGTACGGGACAGGCGAACACCGGGGAGCTGTTTTTT
TRBJ2-7	-	TRBV9	-	CASSHLREETYEQYF	TGTGCCAGCAGCCACCTTAGGGAGGAGACCTACGAGCAGTACTTC
TRBJ2-5	-	TRBV18	-	CASTDREVQYF	TGTGCCAGCACAGACAGGGAGGTTCAGTACTTC
TRBJ1-6	-	TRBV7-9	TRBD1	CASSPTGISPLHF	TGTGCCAGCAGCCCGACAGGGATTTCACCCCTCCACTTT
TRBJ1-1	-	TRBV19	-	CASSILGLTNTEAFF	TGTGCCAGTAGTATCTTGGGACTTACGAACACTGAAGCTTTCTTT
TRBJ2-7	-	TRBV5-1	TRBD2	CASSLDGRGEQYF	TGCGCCAGCAGCTTGGACGGGAGGGGCGAGCAGTACTTC
TRBJ2-7	few	TRBV9	-	CASSAGNLYEQYF	TGTGCCAGCAGCGCCGGGAACCTCTACGAGCAGTACTTC
TRBJ1-6	once	TRBV5-1	TRBD1	CASSHRGENSPLHF	TGCGCCAGCAGCCACAGGGGTGAAAATTCACCCCTCCACTTT
TRBJ2-1	-	TRBV25-1	TRBD1	CASSSPGQGGHNEQFF	TGTGCCAGCAGCTCCCCGGGACAGGGGGGTCACAATGAGCAGTTCTTC
TRBJ2-7	-	TRBV29-1	TRBD2	CSARSGRDYEQYF	TGCAGCGCCCGTAGCGGGAGGGACTACGAGCAGTACTTC
TRBJ2-1	-	TRBV11-3	TRBD2	CASSYGLAGGLNEQFF	TGTGCCAGCAGCTACGGACTAGCGGGGGGGCTGAATGAGCAGTTCTTC
TRBJ2-2	-	TRBV10-3	TRBD1	CAISRRTGFAGELFF	TGTGCCATCAGCCGACGGACAGGGTTCGCCGGGGAGCTGTTTTTT
TRBJ1-2	once	TRBV7-2	-	CASSLDSLYGYTF	TGTGCCAGCAGCTTAGATTCCCTCTATGGCTACACCTTC
TRBJ2-1	-	TRBV7-3	-	CASSSPGEWNEQFF	TGTGCCAGCAGCTCCCCAGGGGAATGGAATGAGCAGTTCTTC
TRBJ2-6	-	TRBV27	-	CASSSVSSGANVLTF	TGTGCCAGCAGTTCAGTCTCCTCTGGGGCCAACGTCCTGACTTTC
TRBJ2-3	-	TRBV6-6	TRBD1	CASRLTGDLTDTQYF	TGTGCCAGCAGACTAACAGGGGATTTAACAGATACGCAGTATTTT
TRBJ1-4	-	TRBV18	-	CASSPPHLANEKLFF	TGTGCCAGCTCACCCCCACATCTAGCTAATGAAAAACTGTTTTTT
TRBJ2-1	-	TRBV5-1	TRBD2	CASSGLAGGPGEQFF	TGCGCCAGCTCCGGACTAGCGGGAGGGCCGGGTGAGCAGTTCTTC
TRBJ2-5	-	TRBV11-2	-	CASSLEKLSGETQYF	TGTGCCAGCAGCTTAGAGAAGCTGTCGGGAGAGACCCAGTACTTC
TRBJ2-3	-	TRBV5-1	-	CASSLVVSPGVGTDTQYF	TGCGCCAGCAGCTTAGTGGTCTCCCCAGGGGTGGGGACAGATACGCAGTATTTT
TRBJ2-1	once	TRBV5-1	TRBD2	CASSWGLAGGLGLNEQFF	TGCGCCAGCAGCTGGGGACTAGCGGGAGGGCTGGGCCTTAATGAGCAGTTCTTC
TRBJ2-2	-	TRBV5-1	-	CASSLIGTGELFF	TGCGCCAGCAGCTTGATCGGCACCGGGGAGCTGTTTTTT
TRBJ1-5	few	TRBV15	-	CATSPTGYQPQHF	TGTGCCACCAGCCCAACAGGGTATCAGCCCCAGCATTTT
TRBJ2-5	-	TRBV28	-	CASSFSGVAQETQYF	TGTGCCAGCAGTTTTTCAGGGGTGGCCCAAGAGACCCAGTACTTC
TRBJ1-2	few	TRBV2	-	CASSEGGNGYTF	TGTGCCAGCAGTGAAGGCGGTAACGGCTACACCTTC
TRBJ2-7	-	TRBV5-1	-	CASSLALTAGEQYF	TGCGCCAGCAGCTTGGCGTTGACCGCCGGGGAGCAGTACTTC
TRBJ2-5	-	TRBV18	TRBD1	CASSPQGAAETQYF	TGTGCCAGCTCACCACAGGGGGCGGCGGAGACCCAGTACTTC
TRBJ1-2	-	TRBV23-1	-	CASSLSRRAVYGYTF	TGCGCCAGCAGTCTGAGCCGGAGGGCGGTCTATGGCTACACCTTC
TRBJ2-5	-	TRBV18	-	CASSPSQETQYF	TGTGCCAGCTCACCCTCTCAAGAGACCCAGTACTTC
TRBJ2-7	-	TRBV10-3	-	CASAGIHEQYF	TGTGCCTCTGCAGGAATCCACGAGCAGTACTTC
TRBJ2-3	-	TRBV11-2	TRBD2	CASSLYASGGVLDTDTQYF	TGTGCCAGCAGCTTATACGCTAGCGGGGGTGTTCTTGACACAGATACGCAGTATTTT
TRBJ2-1	-	TRBV27	TRBD2	CASRRPLAGTNNEQFF	TGTGCCAGCAGACGACCCCTAGCGGGGACAAACAATGAGCAGTTCTTC
TRBJ1-5	few	TRBV6-5	TRBD1	CASTGDRGTNQPQHF	TGTGCCAGCACTGGGGACAGGGGAACCAATCAGCCCCAGCATTTT
TRBJ2-3	-	TRBV21-1	-	CASSKNSLGTDTQYF	TGTGCCAGCAGCAAGAACTCCTTGGGCACAGATACGCAGTATTTT
TRBJ2-1	-	TRBV9	TRBD2	CASSAGLAGIGEQFF	TGTGCCAGCAGCGCGGGACTAGCGGGAATCGGTGAGCAGTTCTTC
TRBJ1-1	once	TRBV27	-	CASSLETEAFF	TGTGCCAGCAGTCTAGAGACTGAAGCTTTCTTT
TRBJ1-4	-	TRBV5-1	TRBD1	CASRDRAGEKLFF	TGCGCCAGCCGGGACAGGGCTGGTGAAAAACTGTTTTTT
TRBJ1-2	-	TRBV18	TRBD1	CASSPPAGTGGYGYTF	TGTGCCAGCTCACCACCGGCCGGGACAGGGGGCTATGGCTACACCTTC
TRBJ2-3	-	TRBV9	-	CASSVGPSTDTQYF	TGTGCCAGCAGCGTAGGGCCTAGCACAGATACGCAGTATTTT
TRBJ1-6	-	TRBV18	TRBD1	CASSPLGDSKNSPLHF	TGTGCCAGCTCACCCCTCGGGGACAGTAAGAATTCACCCCTCCACTTT
TRBJ2-5	-	TRBV11-2	-	CASSLVYGDPLGETQYF	TGTGCCAGCAGCTTAGTCTATGGAGATCCCCTTGGTGAGACCCAGTACTTC
TRBJ2-7	-	TRBV2	-	CASRTLGAYEQYF	TGTGCCAGCAGAACGCTCGGGGCCTACGAGCAGTACTTC
TRBJ1-4	few	TRBV27	TRBD1	CASSGTGFEKLFF	TGTGCCAGCAGCGGGACAGGGTTTGAAAAACTGTTTTTT
TRBJ2-2	-	TRBV2	-	CASSTQAVQNTGELFF	TGTGCCAGCAGTACACAAGCGGTCCAGAACACCGGGGAGCTGTTTTTT
TRBJ2-3	once	TRBV7-9	TRBD2	CASSPTGSGGGSDTQYF	TGTGCCAGCAGCCCGACTGGTAGCGGGGGGGGATCAGATACGCAGTATTTT
TRBJ1-1	-	TRBV5-6	-	CASSAQRNTEAFF	TGTGCCAGCAGCGCACAGAGGAACACTGAAGCTTTCTTT
TRBJ2-1	-	TRBV7-2	-	CASSPRGGSSYNEQFF	TGTGCCAGCAGTCCCCGGGGTGGGAGCTCCTACAATGAGCAGTTCTTC
TRBJ1-5	-	TRBV5-1	-	CASSLRGADNQPQHF	TGCGCCAGCAGCTTGAGAGGCGCGGACAATCAGCCCCAGCATTTT
TRBJ2-1	few	TRBV10-2	TRBD2	CATRTSRIYNEQFF	TGCGCCACCCGGACTAGCCGAATCTACAATGAGCAGTTCTTC